Below, one TCR beta chain is given with its context. Germline CDR1 reads ENHRY; CDR2 reads SYGVKD. J was trimmed by 0 bases and V by 6 bases; bases with no gene match: 8. The CDR3 sequence is 15 residues long. Treatment here: oral pan-JAK inhibitor, 5-10 mg twice daily. This entry comes from a study of CD8+ T cells in alopecia areata. After isolation, RNA underwent reverse transcription to generate cDNA as the sequencing template. Method: immunoSEQ multiplex PCR; TCRdb's copy keeps in-frame clones and lacks some. The sample includes some 98,000 clones, 60% to 65% of them seen just once. The receptor's source is a human donor with alopecia areata. This specimen consisted of CD8+ T cells sorted from blood, obtained at week 4, from a patient treated with tofacitinib. The chain employs TRBV10-3 and TRBJ2-7; 7 nucleotides agree with TRBD2. CDR3 loop: CAIRRAGWNSYEQYF. The CDR3 coding sequence is TGTGCCATCAGACGAGCGGGATGGAACTCCTACGAGCAGTACTTC.